This T cell receptor beta chain was captured by sequencing in a study of control samples from healthy donors and cancer patients. The CDR3 covers 15 residues. The V segment lost 6 bases and the J segment 8 bases; nucleotides outside the gene matches: 13. The germline gives CDR1 MNHEY, CDR2 SVGAGI. Profiled with immunoSEQ multiplex PCR; TCRdb holds only in-frame clones, not every one. The profile shows roughly 130,000 clones, about 95% of them singletons. The sample comprised blood. The rearrangement joins TRBV6-5 to TRBJ1-1; 9 positions match TRBD1. This receptor was taken from a man younger than 45 in good health. CDR3 sequence reads: CASRTPGTGLGEAFF. CDR3 nucleotides: TGTGCCAGCAGGACCCCCGGGACAGGGCTAGGAGAAGCTTTCTTT.